The T cell receptor beta chain described here comes from a study of vaccination and CD4 T cells after COVID-19. As for the study in general: For each participant, vaccination comprised two doses of either the BNT162b2 or the mRNA-1273 vaccine. Whole-study findings and limits: Median SARS-CoV-2-reactive clonotype numbers went from around 19 to 38; this increase was not significant.

Sequencing of DNA taken from cultured CD4+ T cells relied on the Oncomine TCR Beta short-read assay. Using its own MiXCR run on the PCR reads, TCRdb lists one record per CDR3 protein. The repertoire holds about 21,000 distinct CDR3 sequences, over 50% seen once, with approximately 17% in the top ten. Regarding this clonotype: Its antigen is still unknown.

Germline CDR1 and CDR2: MNHNS and SASEGT. The CDR3 has 15 residues. V shed 6 bases and J shed 4 bases, with 19 bases lying between them. Treatment in this sample: approximately 9-day PBMC culture with coronavirus spike peptide pools or control peptides (ViraFEST assay). This chain links TRBV6-1 with TRBJ2-7, with D perhaps given as TRBD1 or TRBD2 (5 bases each). The TCR originated in a human donor who had recovered from COVID-19. Sequences were obtained from CD4+ T cells from blood, cultured in vitro. The DNA for the CDR3 is TGTGCCAGCAGAATACCCCGGGACGGTCAATACGAGCAGTACTTC. It translates to CASRIPRDGQYEQYF.